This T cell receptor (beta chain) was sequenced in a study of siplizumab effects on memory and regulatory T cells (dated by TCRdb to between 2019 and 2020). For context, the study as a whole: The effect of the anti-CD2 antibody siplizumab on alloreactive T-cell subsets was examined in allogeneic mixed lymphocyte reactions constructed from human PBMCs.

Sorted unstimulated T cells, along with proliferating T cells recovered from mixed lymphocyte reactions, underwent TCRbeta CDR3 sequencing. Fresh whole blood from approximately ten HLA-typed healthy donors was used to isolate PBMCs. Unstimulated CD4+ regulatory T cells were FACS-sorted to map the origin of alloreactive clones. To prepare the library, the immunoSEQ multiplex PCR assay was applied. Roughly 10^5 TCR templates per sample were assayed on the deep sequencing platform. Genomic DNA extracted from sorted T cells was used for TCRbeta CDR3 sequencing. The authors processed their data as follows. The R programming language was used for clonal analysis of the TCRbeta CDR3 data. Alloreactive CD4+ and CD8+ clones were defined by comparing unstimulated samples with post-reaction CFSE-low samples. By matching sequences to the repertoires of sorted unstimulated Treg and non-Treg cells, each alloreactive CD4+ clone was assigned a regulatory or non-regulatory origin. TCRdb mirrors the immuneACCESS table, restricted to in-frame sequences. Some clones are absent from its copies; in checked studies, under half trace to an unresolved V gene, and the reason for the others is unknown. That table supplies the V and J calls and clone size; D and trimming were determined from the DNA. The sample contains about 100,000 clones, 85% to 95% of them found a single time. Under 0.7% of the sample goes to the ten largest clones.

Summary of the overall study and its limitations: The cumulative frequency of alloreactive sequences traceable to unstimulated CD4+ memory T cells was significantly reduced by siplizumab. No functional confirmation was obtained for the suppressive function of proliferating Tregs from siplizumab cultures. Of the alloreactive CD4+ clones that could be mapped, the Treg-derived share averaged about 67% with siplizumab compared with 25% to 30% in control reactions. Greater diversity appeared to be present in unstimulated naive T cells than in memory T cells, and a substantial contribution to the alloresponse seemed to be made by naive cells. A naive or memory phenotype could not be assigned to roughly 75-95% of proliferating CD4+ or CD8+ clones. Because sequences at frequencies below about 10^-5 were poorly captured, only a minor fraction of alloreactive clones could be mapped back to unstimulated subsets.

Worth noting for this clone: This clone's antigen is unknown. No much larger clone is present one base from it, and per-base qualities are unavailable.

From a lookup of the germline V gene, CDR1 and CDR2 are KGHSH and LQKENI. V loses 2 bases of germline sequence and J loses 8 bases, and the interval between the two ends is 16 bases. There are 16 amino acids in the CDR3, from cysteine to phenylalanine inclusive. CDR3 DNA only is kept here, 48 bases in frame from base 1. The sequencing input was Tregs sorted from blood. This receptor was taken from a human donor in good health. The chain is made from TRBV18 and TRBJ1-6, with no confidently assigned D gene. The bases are TGTGCCAGCTCACCATCCGTCGGGCGTCTCGATTCACCCCTCCACTTT. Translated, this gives CASSPSVGRLDSPLHF. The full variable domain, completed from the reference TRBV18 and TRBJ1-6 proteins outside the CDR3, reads NAGVMQNPRHLVRRRGQEARLRCSPMKGHSHVYWYRQLPEEGLKFMVYLQKENIIDESGMPKERFSAEFPKEGPSILRIQQVVRGDSAAYFCASSPSVGRLDSPLHFGNGTRLTVT.